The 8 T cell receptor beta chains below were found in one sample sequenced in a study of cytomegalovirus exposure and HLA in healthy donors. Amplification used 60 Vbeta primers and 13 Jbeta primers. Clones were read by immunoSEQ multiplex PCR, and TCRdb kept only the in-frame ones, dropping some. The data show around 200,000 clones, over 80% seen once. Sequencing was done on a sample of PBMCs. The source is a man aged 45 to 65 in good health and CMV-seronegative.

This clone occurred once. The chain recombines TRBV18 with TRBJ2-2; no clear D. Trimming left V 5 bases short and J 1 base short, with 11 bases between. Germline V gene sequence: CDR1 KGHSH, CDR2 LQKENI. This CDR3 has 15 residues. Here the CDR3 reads CASSKFDKNTGELFF. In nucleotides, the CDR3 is TGTGCCAGCTCAAAATTTGACAAGAACACCGGGGAGCTGTTTTTT.

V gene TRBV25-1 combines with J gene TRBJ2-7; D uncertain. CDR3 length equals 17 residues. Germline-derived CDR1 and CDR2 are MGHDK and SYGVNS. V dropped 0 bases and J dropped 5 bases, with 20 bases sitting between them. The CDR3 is CASSEYRKNGRSDEQYF. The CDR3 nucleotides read TGTGCCAGCAGTGAATATAGAAAAAATGGCAGGTCGGACGAGCAGTACTTC.

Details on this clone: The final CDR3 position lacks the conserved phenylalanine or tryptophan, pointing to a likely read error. The CDR3 bases are TGTGCCAGTACCCCGACCCAGGGCAACTATGGCTACACCCTC. Protein: CASTPTQGNYGYTL. The genes are TRBV19 and TRBJ1-2; D possibly corresponds to TRBD1 (5 bases). Germline V gene sequence: CDR1 LNHDA, CDR2 SQIVND (reference sequence). The CDR3 sequence is 14 residues long. Trimming took 7 bases from V and 2 from J, leaving 14 bases between them.

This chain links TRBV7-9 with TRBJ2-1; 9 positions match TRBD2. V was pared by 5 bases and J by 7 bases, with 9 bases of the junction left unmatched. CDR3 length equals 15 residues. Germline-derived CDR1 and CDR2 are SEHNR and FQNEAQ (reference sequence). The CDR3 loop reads CASSLRVREGNEQFF. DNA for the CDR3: TGTGCCAGCAGCCTTCGGGTGCGGGAGGGGAATGAGCAGTTCTTC.

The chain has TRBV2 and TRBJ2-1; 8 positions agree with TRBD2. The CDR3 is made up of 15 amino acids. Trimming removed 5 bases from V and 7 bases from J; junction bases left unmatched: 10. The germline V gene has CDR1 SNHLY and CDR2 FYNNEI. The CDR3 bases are TGTGCCAGCAGTTTACGGACTAGCCCGGGGAATGAGCAGTTCTTC. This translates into CASSLRTSPGNEQFF.

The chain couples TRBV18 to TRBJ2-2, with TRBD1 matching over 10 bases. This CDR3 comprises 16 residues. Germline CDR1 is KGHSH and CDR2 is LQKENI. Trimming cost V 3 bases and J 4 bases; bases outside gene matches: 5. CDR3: CASSPRTGGRTGELFF. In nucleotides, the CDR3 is TGTGCCAGCTCACCGAGGACAGGGGGGCGCACCGGGGAGCTGTTTTTT.

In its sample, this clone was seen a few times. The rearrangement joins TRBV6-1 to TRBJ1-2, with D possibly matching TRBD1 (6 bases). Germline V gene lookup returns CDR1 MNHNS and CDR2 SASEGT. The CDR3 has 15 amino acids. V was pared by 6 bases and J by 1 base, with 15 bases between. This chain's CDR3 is CASRSGTRDNYGYTF. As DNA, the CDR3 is TGTGCCAGCAGGAGCGGGACAAGGGATAACTATGGCTACACCTTC.

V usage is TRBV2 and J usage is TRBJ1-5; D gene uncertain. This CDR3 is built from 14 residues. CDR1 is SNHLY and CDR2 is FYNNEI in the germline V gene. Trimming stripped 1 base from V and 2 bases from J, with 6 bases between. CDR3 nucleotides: TGTGCCAGCAGTGAAGGGCACCGCAATCAGCCCCAGCATTTT. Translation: CASSEGHRNQPQHF.